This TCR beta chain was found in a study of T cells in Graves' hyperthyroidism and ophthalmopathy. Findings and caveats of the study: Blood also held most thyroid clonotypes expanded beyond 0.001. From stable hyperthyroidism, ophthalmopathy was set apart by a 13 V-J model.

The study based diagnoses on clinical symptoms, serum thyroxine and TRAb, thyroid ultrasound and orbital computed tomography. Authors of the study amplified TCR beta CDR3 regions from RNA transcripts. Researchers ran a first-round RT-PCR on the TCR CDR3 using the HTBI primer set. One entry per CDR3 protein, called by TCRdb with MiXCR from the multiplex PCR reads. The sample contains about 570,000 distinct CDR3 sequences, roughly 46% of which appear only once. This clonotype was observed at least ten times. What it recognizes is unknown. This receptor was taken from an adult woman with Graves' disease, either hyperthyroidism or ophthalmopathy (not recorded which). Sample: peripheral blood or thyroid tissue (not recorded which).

The CDR3 is CASSRQVSEAFF. Written as DNA, the CDR3 is TGTGCCAGCAGCCGACAGGTATCTGAAGCTTTCTTT. The chain joins TRBV28 to TRBJ1-1; D is possibly TRBD1 (6 bases). The CDR3 runs 12 residues. V was shortened by 6 bases and J by 6 bases, with 11 bases between the two germline ends. Germline assignment: CDR1 MDHEN and CDR2 SYDVKM.